The sequence of this T cell receptor beta chain was determined in a study of blood T cell repertoires in COVID-19. Background on the study: T cells, B-cell-depleted T cells, or PBMCs provided the cDNA or gDNA that served as material.

Here immunoSEQ multiplex PCR was the method, and the copy in TCRdb shows in-frame clones only, minus some. Found here are 280,000 or so clones, 85% to 90% of them singletons; the top ten hold less than 2%. Germline V lookup: CDR1 KGHDR, CDR2 SFDVKD. V lost 4 bases and J 8 bases, leaving 15 bases between the germline ends. This CDR3 has 14 residues. This TCR came from a woman aged 18-29 years with acute COVID-19. The chain has TRBV24-1 and TRBJ2-3, with D perhaps matching TRBD2 (6 bases). The material sequenced was PBMCs or T cells enriched from blood (not recorded which). The CDR3 nucleotides read TGTGCCACCAGTGAACGACTAGTTAGGGGTACGCAGTATTTT. Residues: CATSERLVRGTQYF.